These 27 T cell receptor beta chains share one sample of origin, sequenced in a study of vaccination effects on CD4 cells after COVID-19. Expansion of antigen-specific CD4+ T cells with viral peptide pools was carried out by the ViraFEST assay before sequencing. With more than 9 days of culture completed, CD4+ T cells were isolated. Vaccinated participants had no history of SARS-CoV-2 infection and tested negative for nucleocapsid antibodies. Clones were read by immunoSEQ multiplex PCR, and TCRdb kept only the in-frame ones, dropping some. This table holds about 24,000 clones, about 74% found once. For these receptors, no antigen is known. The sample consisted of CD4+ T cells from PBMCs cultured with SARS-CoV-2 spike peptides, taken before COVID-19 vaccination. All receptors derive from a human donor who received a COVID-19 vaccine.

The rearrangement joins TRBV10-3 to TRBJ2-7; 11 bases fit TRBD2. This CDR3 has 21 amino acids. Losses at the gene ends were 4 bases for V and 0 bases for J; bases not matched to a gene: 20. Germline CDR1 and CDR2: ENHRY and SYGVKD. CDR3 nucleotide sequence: TGTGCCATCAGTGCCAACCCCCCGGTTCTAGCGGGAGGATCGGGCTCCTACGAGCAGTACTTC. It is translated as CAISANPPVLAGGSGSYEQYF.

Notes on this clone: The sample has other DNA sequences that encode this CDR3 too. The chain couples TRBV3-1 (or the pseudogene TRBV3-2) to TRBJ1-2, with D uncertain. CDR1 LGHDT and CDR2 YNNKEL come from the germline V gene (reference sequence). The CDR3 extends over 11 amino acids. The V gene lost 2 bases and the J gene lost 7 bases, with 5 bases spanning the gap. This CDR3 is CASSQLGGYTF. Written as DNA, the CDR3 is TGTGCCAGCAGCCAACTGGGTGGCTACACCTTC.

CDR3 DNA sequence: TGTGCCAGCAGTCTAAGGCGGTCGGACACTGAAGCTTTCTTT. Its protein is CASSLRRSDTEAFF. The rearrangement links TRBV6-5 to TRBJ1-1; D is unclear. V lost 5 bases to trimming and J lost 3 bases, with 13 bases between them. CDR1 MNHEY and CDR2 SVGAGI come from the germline V gene. The CDR3 length is 14 residues.

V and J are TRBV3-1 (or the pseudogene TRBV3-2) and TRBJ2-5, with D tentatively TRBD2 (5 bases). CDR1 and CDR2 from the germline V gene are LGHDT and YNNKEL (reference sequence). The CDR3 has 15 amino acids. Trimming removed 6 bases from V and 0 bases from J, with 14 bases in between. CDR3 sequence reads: CASSPGSSDQETQYF. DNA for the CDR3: TGTGCCAGCAGTCCGGGAAGTTCAGACCAAGAGACCCAGTACTTC.

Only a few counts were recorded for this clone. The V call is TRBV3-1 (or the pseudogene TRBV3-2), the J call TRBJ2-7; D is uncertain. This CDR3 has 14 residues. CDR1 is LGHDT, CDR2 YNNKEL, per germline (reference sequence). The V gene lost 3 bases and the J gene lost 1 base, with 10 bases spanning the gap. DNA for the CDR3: TGTGCCAGCAGCCATCCACAAGGGTCCTACGAGCAGTACTTC. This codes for CASSHPQGSYEQYF.

The CDR3: CASSIPLASRRGYTF. Written as DNA, the CDR3 is TGTGCCAGTAGTATTCCCCTCGCATCCCGCCGCGGCTACACCTTC. The chain has TRBV19 and TRBJ1-2; D is uncertain. V was clipped by 3 bases and J by 8 bases, with 19 bases between them. Germline assignment: CDR1 LNHDA and CDR2 SQIVND (reference sequence). There are 15 residues in the CDR3.

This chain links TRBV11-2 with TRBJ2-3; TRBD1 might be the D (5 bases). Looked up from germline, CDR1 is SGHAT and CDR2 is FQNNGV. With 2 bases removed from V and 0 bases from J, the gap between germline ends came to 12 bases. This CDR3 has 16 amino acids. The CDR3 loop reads CASSLIPGRSTDTQYF. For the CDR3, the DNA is TGTGCCAGCAGCTTAATTCCAGGGCGTAGCACAGATACGCAGTATTTT.

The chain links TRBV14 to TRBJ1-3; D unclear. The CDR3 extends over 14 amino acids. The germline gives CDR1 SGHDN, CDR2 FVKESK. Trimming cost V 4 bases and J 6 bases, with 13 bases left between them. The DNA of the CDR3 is TGTGCCAGCAGCCCGGGCCTCGGCACAAACACCATATATTTT. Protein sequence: CASSPGLGTNTIYF.

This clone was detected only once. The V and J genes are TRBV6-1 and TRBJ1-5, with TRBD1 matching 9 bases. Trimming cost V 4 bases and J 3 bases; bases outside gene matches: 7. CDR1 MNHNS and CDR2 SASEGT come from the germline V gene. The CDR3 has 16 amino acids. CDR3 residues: CASSASGTGNNQPQHF. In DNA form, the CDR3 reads TGTGCCAGCAGTGCCTCCGGGACAGGGAACAATCAGCCCCAGCATTTT.

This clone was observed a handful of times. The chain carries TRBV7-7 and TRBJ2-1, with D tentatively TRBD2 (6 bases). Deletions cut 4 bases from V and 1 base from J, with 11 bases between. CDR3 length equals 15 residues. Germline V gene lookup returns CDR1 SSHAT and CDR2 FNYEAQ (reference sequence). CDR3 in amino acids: CASSSGLDSYNEQFF. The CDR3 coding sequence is TGTGCCAGCAGCTCGGGACTGGATTCCTACAATGAGCAGTTCTTC.

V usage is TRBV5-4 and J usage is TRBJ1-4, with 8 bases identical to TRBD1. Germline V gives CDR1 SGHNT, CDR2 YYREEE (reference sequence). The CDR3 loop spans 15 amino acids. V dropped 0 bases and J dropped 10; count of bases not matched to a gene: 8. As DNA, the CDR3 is TGTGCCAGCAGCTTGGGCGGCAGGGGGCCCGGAAAACTGTTTTTT. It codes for CASSLGGRGPGKLFF.

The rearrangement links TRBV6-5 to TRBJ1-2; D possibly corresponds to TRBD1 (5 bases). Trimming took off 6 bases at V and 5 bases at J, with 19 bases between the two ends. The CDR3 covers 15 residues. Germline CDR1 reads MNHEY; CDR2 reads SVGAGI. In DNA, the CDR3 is TGTGCCAGCAGCTCAGGGAGACAGTATTTGTATGGCTACACCTTC. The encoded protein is CASSSGRQYLYGYTF.

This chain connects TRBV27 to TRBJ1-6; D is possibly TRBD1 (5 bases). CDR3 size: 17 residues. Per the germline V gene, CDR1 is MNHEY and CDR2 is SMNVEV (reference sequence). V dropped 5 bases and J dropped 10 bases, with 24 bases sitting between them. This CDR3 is CASSLLPPSGRESPLHF. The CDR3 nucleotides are TGTGCCAGCAGTCTCCTTCCCCCCTCGGGACGAGAATCACCCCTCCACTTT.

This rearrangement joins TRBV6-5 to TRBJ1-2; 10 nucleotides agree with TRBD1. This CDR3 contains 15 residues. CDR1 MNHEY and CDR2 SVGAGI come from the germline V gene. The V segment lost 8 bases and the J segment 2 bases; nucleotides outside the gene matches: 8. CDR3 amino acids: CASLRQGAKNYGYTF. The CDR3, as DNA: TGTGCCAGCCTTAGACAGGGGGCGAAGAACTATGGCTACACCTTC.

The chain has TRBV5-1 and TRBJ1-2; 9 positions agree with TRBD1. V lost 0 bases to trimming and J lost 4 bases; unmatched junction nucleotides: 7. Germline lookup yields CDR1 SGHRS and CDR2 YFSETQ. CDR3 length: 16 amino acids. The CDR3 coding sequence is TGCGCCAGCAGCTTGGTAGGGGGGGACAGGGCCTATGGCTACACCTTC. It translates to CASSLVGGDRAYGYTF.

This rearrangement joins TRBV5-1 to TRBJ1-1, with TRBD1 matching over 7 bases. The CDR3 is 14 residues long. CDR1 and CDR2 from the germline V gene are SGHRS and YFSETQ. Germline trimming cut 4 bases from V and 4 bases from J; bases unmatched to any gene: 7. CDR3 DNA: TGCGCCAGCAGCGGCCGACAGGGTACCACTGAAGCTTTCTTT. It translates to CASSGRQGTTEAFF.

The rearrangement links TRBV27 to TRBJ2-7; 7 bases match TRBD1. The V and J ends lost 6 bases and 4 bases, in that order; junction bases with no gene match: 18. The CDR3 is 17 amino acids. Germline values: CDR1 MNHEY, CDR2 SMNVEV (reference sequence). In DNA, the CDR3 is TGTGCCAGCAGCCCGACAGGGAGTCGGCTTTTAATGTACGAGCAGTACTTC. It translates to CASSPTGSRLLMYEQYF.

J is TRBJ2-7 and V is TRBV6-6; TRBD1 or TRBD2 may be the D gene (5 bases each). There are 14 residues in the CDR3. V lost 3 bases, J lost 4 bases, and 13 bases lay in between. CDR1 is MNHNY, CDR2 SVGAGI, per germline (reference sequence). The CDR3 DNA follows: TGTGCCAGCAGTTATCAACGGGGCGGATACGAGCAGTACTTC. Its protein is CASSYQRGGYEQYF.

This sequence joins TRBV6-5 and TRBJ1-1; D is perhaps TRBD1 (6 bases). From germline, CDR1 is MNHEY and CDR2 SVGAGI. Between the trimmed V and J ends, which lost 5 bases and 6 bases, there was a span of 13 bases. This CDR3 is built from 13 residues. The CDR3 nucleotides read TGTGCCAGCAGTCTACAGGGAGTGCCTGAAGCTTTCTTT. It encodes CASSLQGVPEAFF.

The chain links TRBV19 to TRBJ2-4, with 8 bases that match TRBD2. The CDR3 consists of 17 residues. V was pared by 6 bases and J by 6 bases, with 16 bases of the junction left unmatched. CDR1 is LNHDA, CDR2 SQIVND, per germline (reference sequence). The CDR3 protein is CASSYMAAGGYGNIQYF. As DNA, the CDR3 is TGTGCCAGTAGCTACATGGCGGCGGGAGGCTATGGAAACATTCAGTACTTC.

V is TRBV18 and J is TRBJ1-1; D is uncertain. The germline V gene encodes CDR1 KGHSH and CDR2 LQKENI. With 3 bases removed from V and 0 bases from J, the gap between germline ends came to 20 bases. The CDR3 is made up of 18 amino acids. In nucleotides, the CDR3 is TGTGCCAGCTCACCCCAAAGACGGGTCACTCTCATGAACACTGAAGCTTTCTTT. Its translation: CASSPQRRVTLMNTEAFF. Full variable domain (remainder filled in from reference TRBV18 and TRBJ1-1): NAGVMQNPRHLVRRRGQEARLRCSPMKGHSHVYWYRQLPEEGLKFMVYLQKENIIDESGMPKERFSAEFPKEGPSILRIQQVVRGDSAAYFCASSPQRRVTLMNTEAFFGQGTRLTVV.

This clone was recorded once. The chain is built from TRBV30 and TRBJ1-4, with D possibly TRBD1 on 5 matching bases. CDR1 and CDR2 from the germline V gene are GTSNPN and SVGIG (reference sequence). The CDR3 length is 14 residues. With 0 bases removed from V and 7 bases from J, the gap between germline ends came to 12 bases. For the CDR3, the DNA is TGTGCCTGGAGTGTACGAGGGGCCGGTGAAAAACTGTTTTTT. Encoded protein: CAWSVRGAGEKLFF.

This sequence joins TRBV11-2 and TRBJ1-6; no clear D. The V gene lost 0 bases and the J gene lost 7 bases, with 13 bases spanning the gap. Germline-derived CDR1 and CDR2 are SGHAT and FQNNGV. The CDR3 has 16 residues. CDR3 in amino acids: CASSLDLRRLNSPLHF. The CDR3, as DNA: TGTGCCAGCAGCTTAGATCTCCGACGGCTGAATTCACCCCTCCACTTT.

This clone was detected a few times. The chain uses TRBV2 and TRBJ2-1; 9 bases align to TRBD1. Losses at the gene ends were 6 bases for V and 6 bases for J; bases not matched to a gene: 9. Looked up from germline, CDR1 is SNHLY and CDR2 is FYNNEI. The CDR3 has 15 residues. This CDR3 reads CASRAPGQGLNEQFF. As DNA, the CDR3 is TGTGCCAGCAGAGCGCCGGGACAGGGTCTCAATGAGCAGTTCTTC.

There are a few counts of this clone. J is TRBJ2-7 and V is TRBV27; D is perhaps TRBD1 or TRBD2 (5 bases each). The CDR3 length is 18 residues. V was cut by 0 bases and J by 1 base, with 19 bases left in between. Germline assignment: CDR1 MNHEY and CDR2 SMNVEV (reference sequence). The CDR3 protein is CASSLSELGWDGSYEQYF. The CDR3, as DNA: TGTGCCAGCAGTTTATCGGAGTTGGGCTGGGACGGTTCCTACGAGCAGTACTTC.

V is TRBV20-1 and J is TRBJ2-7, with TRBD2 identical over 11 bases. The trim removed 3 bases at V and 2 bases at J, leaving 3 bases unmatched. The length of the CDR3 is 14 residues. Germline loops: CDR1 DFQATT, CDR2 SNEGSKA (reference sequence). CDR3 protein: CSASLTSGTYEQYF. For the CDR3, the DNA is TGCAGTGCTAGTCTGACTAGCGGGACCTACGAGCAGTACTTC.

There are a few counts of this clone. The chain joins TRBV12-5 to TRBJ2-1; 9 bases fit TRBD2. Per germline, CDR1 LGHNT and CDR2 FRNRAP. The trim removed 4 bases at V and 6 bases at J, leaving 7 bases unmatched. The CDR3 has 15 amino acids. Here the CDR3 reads CASGSVSSGINEQFF. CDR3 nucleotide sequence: TGTGCTAGTGGTTCAGTCTCTAGCGGGATCAATGAGCAGTTCTTC.